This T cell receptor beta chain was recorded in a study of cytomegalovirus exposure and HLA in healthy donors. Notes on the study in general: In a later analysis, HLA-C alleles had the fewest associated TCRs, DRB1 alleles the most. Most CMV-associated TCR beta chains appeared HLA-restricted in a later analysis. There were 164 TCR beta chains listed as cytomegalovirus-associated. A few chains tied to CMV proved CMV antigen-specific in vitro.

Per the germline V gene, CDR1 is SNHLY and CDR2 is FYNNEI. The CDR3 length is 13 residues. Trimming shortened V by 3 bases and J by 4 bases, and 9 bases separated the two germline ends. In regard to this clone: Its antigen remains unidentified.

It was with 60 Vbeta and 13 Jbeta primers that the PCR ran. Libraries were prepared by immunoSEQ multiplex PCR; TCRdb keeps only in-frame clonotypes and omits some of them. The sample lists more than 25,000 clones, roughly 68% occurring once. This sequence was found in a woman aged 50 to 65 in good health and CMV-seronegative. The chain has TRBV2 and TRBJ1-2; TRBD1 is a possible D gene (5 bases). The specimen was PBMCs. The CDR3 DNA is TGTGCCAGCAGTGAGGGGACTCCCTATGGCTACACCTTC. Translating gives CASSEGTPYGYTF.